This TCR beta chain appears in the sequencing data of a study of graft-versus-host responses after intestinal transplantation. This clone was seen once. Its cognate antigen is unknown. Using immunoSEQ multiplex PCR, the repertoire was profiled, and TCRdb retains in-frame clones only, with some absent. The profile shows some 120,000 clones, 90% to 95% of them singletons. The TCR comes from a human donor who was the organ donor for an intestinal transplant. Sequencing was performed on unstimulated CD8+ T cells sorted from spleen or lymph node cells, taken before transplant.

The CDR3 spells CASSEGGGSNQPQHF. CDR3 nucleotide sequence: TGTGCCAGCAGTGAAGGAGGGGGGTCTAATCAGCCCCAGCATTTT. The chain couples TRBV6-1 to TRBJ1-5; tentatively, D is TRBD1 (6 bases). CDR1 MNHNS and CDR2 SASEGT come from the germline V gene. V was clipped by 1 base and J by 4 bases, with 11 bases between them. The CDR3 spans 15 residues.